This passage covers 16 T cell receptor beta chains from one sample sequenced in a study of cytomegalovirus exposure and HLA in healthy donors. The PCR had 60 Vbeta and 13 Jbeta primers. Libraries were prepared by immunoSEQ multiplex PCR; TCRdb keeps only in-frame clonotypes and omits some of them. The table has about 200,000 clones, around 85% seen once. Sequencing was performed on PBMCs. These receptor sequences come from a man aged 45-60 years in good health and CMV-seronegative.

This chain uses TRBV7-8 with TRBJ2-1; 10 positions match TRBD2. V gave up 2 bases and J gave up 6 bases; unmatched junction bases: 4. CDR1 and CDR2 (germline): SGHVS, FQNEAQ. The CDR3 length is 15 residues. CDR3 region: CASSLSPSGSNEQFF. In DNA, the CDR3 is TGTGCCAGCAGCTTAAGTCCTAGCGGGAGCAATGAGCAGTTCTTC.

This clone was seen only once. The V gene is TRBV27, the J gene TRBJ1-2; no firm D call. Germline-derived CDR1 and CDR2 are MNHEY and SMNVEV (reference sequence). The V end lost 6 bases, the J end lost 0 bases, and 17 bases lay between the germline ends. This CDR3 is built from 16 residues. CDR3 region: CASRTIEHRANYGYTF. CDR3 sequence (DNA): TGTGCCAGCAGAACTATAGAACACCGAGCTAACTATGGCTACACCTTC.

The chain carries TRBV6-5 and TRBJ1-4; D might be TRBD1 (5 bases). Germline lookup yields CDR1 MNHEY and CDR2 SVGAGI. With 4 bases removed from V and 8 bases from J, the gap between germline ends came to 20 bases. The CDR3 is 16 amino acids. The CDR3 sequence: CASSLGGTRGGEKLFF. DNA of the CDR3: TGTGCCAGCAGTTTGGGAGGGACCCGGGGAGGCGAAAAACTGTTTTTT.

The genes are TRBV7-3 and TRBJ1-4; 7 positions agree with TRBD1. Germline V gene data show CDR1 as SGHTA and CDR2 as FQGTGA. CDR3 length equals 16 residues. V shed 1 base and J 8 bases; nucleotides not matched to a gene: 10. CDR3: CASSLNPPGGGEKLFF. The CDR3 nucleotides read TGTGCCAGCAGCTTAAACCCTCCAGGGGGAGGAGAAAAACTGTTTTTT.

The V and J genes are TRBV4-2 and TRBJ2-7; 10 bases line up with TRBD2. This CDR3 is 17 amino acids long. Trimming took 0 bases from V and 5 from J; bases not matched to a gene: 10. CDR1 is LGHNA, CDR2 YNFKEQ, per germline. CDR3 in DNA: TGTGCCAGCAGCCAAGATCAACTAGCGGGAAGCAACGACGAGCAGTACTTC. It is translated as CASSQDQLAGSNDEQYF.

The V call is TRBV6-5, the J call TRBJ1-2, with D maybe TRBD1 (6 bases). Trimming took off 6 bases at V and 5 bases at J, with 10 bases between the two ends. The CDR3 has 12 residues. In germline, CDR1 is MNHEY, CDR2 SVGAGI. CDR3 bases: TGTGCCAGCAGCCGGGACACTTATGGCTACACCTTC. Encoded protein: CASSRDTYGYTF.

This clone came up a few times. The chain carries TRBV28 and TRBJ2-3; D might be TRBD2 (7 bases). V was pared by 0 bases and J by 5 bases, with 12 bases between. This CDR3 contains 15 residues. Germline-derived CDR1 and CDR2 are MDHEN and SYDVKM. The CDR3 reads CASSLWGGGVDTQYF. In nucleotides, the CDR3 is TGTGCCAGCAGTTTATGGGGAGGGGGTGTAGATACGCAGTATTTT.

The chain recombines TRBV28 with TRBJ2-7; tentatively, D is TRBD1 (6 bases). From germline, CDR1 is MDHEN and CDR2 SYDVKM. The CDR3 is 13 amino acids. V dropped 8 bases and J dropped 0 bases, with 11 bases sitting between them. The CDR3 DNA is TGTGCCAGCGTTACAGGGAGCTCCTACGAGCAGTACTTC. Its translation is CASVTGSSYEQYF.

The chain carries TRBV28 and TRBJ1-1; D gene unclear. The V and J ends lost 7 bases and 3 bases respectively, with 15 bases between them. The CDR3 is made up of 14 amino acids. In germline, CDR1 is MDHEN, CDR2 SYDVKM. CDR3 sequence: CASTMGVRDTEAFF. The CDR3, as DNA: TGTGCCAGCACTATGGGAGTTAGGGACACTGAAGCTTTCTTT.

The chain links TRBV7-3 to TRBJ1-1; no definite D call. The ends were cut back, 5 bases at V and 4 bases at J, with 11 bases in the middle. The CDR3 is 13 residues long. Germline V lookup: CDR1 SGHTA, CDR2 FQGTGA. CDR3 DNA sequence: TGTGCCAGCAGCCGGAGTGCTCCCACTGAAGCTTTCTTT. This gives the protein CASSRSAPTEAFF.

This rearrangement joins TRBV5-1 to TRBJ1-4; 7 bases agree with TRBD1. The CDR3 is 15 amino acids. With 5 bases clipped from V and 5 bases from J, the junction kept 9 bases outside the gene matches. The V gene's germline CDR1 is SGHRS and CDR2 YFSETQ. Written as DNA, the CDR3 is TGCGCCAGCAGGGAGGCAGGGGGGAGGAATGAAAAACTGTTTTTT. Translating it yields CASREAGGRNEKLFF.

The V and J genes are TRBV6-4 and TRBJ2-2, with 11 bases fitting TRBD2. The CDR3 has 18 residues. Germline V gene lookup returns CDR1 MRHNA and CDR2 SNTAGT. Trimming at V came to 7 bases and at J to 5 bases, leaving 15 bases not matched to a gene. The CDR3 DNA is TGTGCCAGCATCCTTGGGACTAGCGGCAACTTGTGGACCGGGGAGCTGTTTTTT. Amino acid sequence: CASILGTSGNLWTGELFF.

The genes are TRBV27 and TRBJ2-7, with TRBD1 matching 10 bases. The V gene's germline CDR1 is MNHEY and CDR2 SMNVEV (reference sequence). The CDR3 is 13 amino acids. Germline trimming cut 6 bases from V and 3 bases from J; bases unmatched to any gene: 2. The CDR3 nucleotides are TGTGCCAGCAGCCGGGACAGGGGCTACGAGCAGTACTTC. It specifies CASSRDRGYEQYF.

This chain uses TRBV28 with TRBJ2-5; a weak D match, TRBD1 (6 bases). This CDR3 spans 15 amino acids. The germline V and J ends were trimmed by 7 bases and 5 bases, with 20 bases remaining between them. Looked up from germline, CDR1 is MDHEN and CDR2 is SYDVKM. CDR3 in amino acids: CASTWGPSRGETQYF. For the CDR3, the DNA is TGTGCCAGCACCTGGGGCCCTTCTAGGGGGGAGACCCAGTACTTC.

The chain is built from TRBV5-5 and TRBJ2-7, with a weak D call TRBD1 (5 bases). From germline, CDR1 is SGHKS and CDR2 YYEKEE (reference sequence). CDR3 length: 15 amino acids. V shed 0 bases and J shed 3 bases, with 13 bases lying between them. The DNA of the CDR3 is TGTGCCAGCAGCTTGGGTCCTGGACAAGTCTACGAGCAGTACTTC. This encodes CASSLGPGQVYEQYF.

This chain connects TRBV7-3 to TRBJ2-1; D is possibly TRBD2 (6 bases). Between the trimmed V and J ends, which lost 2 bases and 8 bases, there was a span of 16 bases. Germline values: CDR1 SGHTA, CDR2 FQGTGA. This CDR3 contains 15 residues. The CDR3 is CASSLLGRGDDEQFF. CDR3 in DNA: TGTGCCAGCAGCTTACTCGGGAGAGGTGACGATGAGCAGTTCTTC. Full variable domain (missing parts from reference TRBV7-3 and TRBJ2-1): GAGVSQTPSNKVTEKGKYVELRCDPISGHTALYWYRQSLGQGPEFLIYFQGTGAADDSGLPNDRFFAVRPEGSVSTLKIQRTERGDSAVYLCASSLLGRGDDEQFFGPGTRLTVL.